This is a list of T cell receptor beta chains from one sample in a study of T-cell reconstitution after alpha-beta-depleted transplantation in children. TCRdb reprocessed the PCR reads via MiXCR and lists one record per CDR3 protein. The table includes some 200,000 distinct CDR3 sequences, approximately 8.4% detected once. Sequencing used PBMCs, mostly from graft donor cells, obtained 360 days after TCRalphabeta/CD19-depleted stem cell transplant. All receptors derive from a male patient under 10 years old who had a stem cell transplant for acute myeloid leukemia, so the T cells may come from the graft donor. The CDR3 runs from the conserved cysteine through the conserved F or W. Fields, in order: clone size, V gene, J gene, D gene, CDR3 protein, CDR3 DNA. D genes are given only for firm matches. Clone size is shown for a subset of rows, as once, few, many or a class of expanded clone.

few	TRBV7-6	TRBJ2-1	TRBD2	CASSLSGRPPNEQFF	TGTGCCAGCAGCTTGAGCGGGAGGCCACCTAATGAGCAGTTCTTC
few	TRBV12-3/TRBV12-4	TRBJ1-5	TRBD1	CASRRQGASDQPQHF	TGTGCCAGCAGGAGGCAGGGGGCTTCGGATCAGCCCCAGCATTTT
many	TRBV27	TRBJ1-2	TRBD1	CASSLSVGQGHGYTF	TGTGCCAGCAGTTTAAGCGTGGGACAGGGGCATGGCTACACCTTC
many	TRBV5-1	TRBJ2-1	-	CASSSLTLTHEQFF	TGCGCCAGCAGCTCACTTACACTCACCCATGAGCAGTTCTTC
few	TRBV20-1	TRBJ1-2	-	CSARWPTLTSNYGYTF	TGCAGTGCTAGATGGCCCACTTTAACTTCTAACTATGGCTACACCTTC
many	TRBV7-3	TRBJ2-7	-	CASSLGTQGPQYF	TGTGCCAGCAGCTTAGGTACGCAGGGTCCGCAGTACTTC
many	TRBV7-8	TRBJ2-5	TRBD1	CASSPPSGTGEETQYF	TGTGCCAGCAGCCCCCCATCCGGGACAGGGGAAGAGACCCAGTACTTC
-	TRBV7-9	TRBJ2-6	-	CASSLPQAGANVLTF	TGTGCCAGCAGCCTACCCCAAGCTGGGGCCAACGTCCTGACTTTC
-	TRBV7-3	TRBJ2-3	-	CASSENLRDTQYF	TGTGCCAGCAGCGAGAACCTGAGAGATACGCAGTATTTT
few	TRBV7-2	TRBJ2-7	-	CASSPGLTSYEQYF	TGTGCCAGCAGCCCGGGACTCACCTCCTACGAGCAGTACTTC
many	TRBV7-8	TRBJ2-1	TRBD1	CASSFRSATGKVNEQFF	TGTGCCAGCAGCTTCCGCTCCGCGACAGGGAAGGTTAATGAGCAGTTCTTC
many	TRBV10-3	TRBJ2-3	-	CAITQGFGTDTQYF	TGTGCCATCACTCAGGGGTTCGGCACAGATACGCAGTATTTT
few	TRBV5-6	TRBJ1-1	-	CASNTDFDTEAFF	TGTGCCAGCAATACAGATTTTGACACTGAAGCTTTCTTT
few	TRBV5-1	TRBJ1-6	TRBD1	CASSFGPGQRTDPPLHF	TGCGCCAGCAGCTTCGGCCCGGGACAGCGGACGGATCCACCCCTCCACTTT
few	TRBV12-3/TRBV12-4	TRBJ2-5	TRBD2	CASSPGLAAEF	TGTGCCAGCAGTCCGGGACTAGCGGCGGAGTTC
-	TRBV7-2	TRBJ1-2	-	CASSLGRVAEDGYTF	TGTGCCAGCAGCTTAGGGCGGGTTGCAGAAGATGGCTACACCTTC
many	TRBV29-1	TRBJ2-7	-	CSVQGRLSYEQYF	TGCAGCGTTCAGGGGCGGCTCTCCTACGAGCAGTACTTC
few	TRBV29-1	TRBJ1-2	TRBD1	CSVVGTGTGINYGYTF	TGCAGCGTTGTAGGAACCGGGACAGGGATTAACTATGGCTACACCTTC
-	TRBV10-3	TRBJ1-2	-	CAISEGGLLFLPTYGYTF	TGTGCCATCAGTGAGGGGGGACTACTGTTTTTGCCTACCTATGGCTACACCTTC
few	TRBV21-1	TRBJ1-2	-	CASSIVLGYTF	TGTGCCAGCAGCATCGTCCTCGGCTACACCTTC
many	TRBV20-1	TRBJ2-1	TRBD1	CSATTGDEQFF	TGCAGTGCCACGACAGGGGATGAGCAGTTCTTC
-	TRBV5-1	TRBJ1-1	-	CASSLAPMGGNTEAFF	TGCGCCAGCAGCTTGGCCCCGATGGGGGGGAACACTGAAGCTTTCTTT
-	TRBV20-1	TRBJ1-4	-	CSASTGEKLFF	TGCAGTGCTAGTACGGGGGAAAAACTGTTTTTT
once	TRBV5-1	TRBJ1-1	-	CASSLVRGPIDTEAFF	TGCGCCAGCAGCTTGGTCCGGGGCCCCATCGACACTGAAGCTTTCTTT
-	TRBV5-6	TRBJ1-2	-	CASSFLVSGYTF	TGTGCCAGCAGCTTCCTCGTGTCTGGCTACACCTTC
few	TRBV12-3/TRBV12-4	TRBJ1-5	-	CASSLDRRRPQHF	TGTGCCAGCAGTTTAGACAGGCGGCGGCCCCAGCATTTT
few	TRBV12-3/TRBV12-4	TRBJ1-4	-	CASSLWFGGRFF	TGTGCCAGCAGTTTATGGTTTGGAGGGAGGTTTTTT
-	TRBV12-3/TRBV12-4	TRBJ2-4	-	CASSTIVAKNIQYF	TGTGCCAGCAGCACAATAGTAGCCAAAAACATTCAGTACTTC
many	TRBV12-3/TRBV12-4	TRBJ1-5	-	CASSLEGGWEIPQHF	TGTGCCAGCAGTTTAGAGGGAGGATGGGAAATTCCCCAGCATTTT